Below, one TCR beta chain is given with its context. These data are taken from a study of control samples from healthy donors and cancer patients. Assay used: immunoSEQ multiplex PCR; TCRdb lists only in-frame clones, some missing. Here the sample spans about 140,000 clones, 85% to 90% being singletons. Germline loops: CDR1 SGHTA, CDR2 FQGNSA. The CDR3 sequence is 17 residues long. V dropped 4 bases and J dropped 5 bases, with 23 bases sitting between them. Sequences were obtained from blood. The sequence was collected from a man between 18 and 35 years old in good health. This chain connects TRBV7-2 to TRBJ2-5, with D possibly TRBD1 on 6 matching bases. This CDR3 reads CASSSRGPRVQRETQYF. CDR3 DNA sequence: TGTGCCAGCAGCTCCAGGGGCCCTCGGGTGCAAAGGGAGACCCAGTACTTC. The variable domain in full, with the rest retrieved from reference TRBV7-2 and TRBJ2-5, is GAGVSQSPSNKVTEKGKDVELRCDPISGHTALYWYRQSLGQGLEFLIYFQGNSAPDKSGLPSDRFSAERTGGSVSTLTIQRTQQEDSAVYLCASSSRGPRVQRETQYFGPGTRLLVL.